This entry describes one T cell receptor (beta chain). Its antigen is not identified. With 4 bases clipped from V and 2 bases from J, the junction kept 8 bases outside the gene matches. This CDR3 has 16 residues. Germline CDR1 MNHEY, CDR2 SMNVEV (reference sequence). This specimen belongs to a study of regulatory T cells in long-lasting Graves disease. CDR3-region Arm-PCR and iRepertoire HTBI primers produced the TCR beta libraries. TCRdb fed the multiplex PCR reads into MiXCR, producing one record per CDR3 protein. The sample includes about 660,000 distinct CDR3 sequences, around 30% seen only once; the top ten take 40% to 55%. As for time point: persistent/refractory GD, antithyroid drugs over 5 years with positive TRAb. PBMC-extracted RNA yielded the TCR library. Diagnosis followed American Thyroid Association guidelines for Graves' disease. Patient provenance is recorded as an endocrinology department in Xi'an, China.

Findings and limits, study-wide: The persistent group shared around 2,600 public clonotypes, more than the approximately 1,000 shared by new patients. Patients with persistent disease showed a bias toward TRBV28, TRBJ1-2 and TRBJ2-5.

This specimen was peripheral blood mononuclear cells (PBMCs), taken when the disease was refractory, from a patient treated with antithyroid drugs. The source of this sequence is a female donor with Graves disease. The V gene is TRBV27, the J gene TRBJ2-7; 10 nucleotides match TRBD1. CDR3 region: CASSYLGGQGPYEQYF. In DNA form, the CDR3 reads TGTGCCAGCAGTTACCTTGGGGGACAGGGGCCCTACGAGCAGTACTTC.